The 24 T cell receptor beta chains given below trace back to one sample, sequenced in a study of cytotoxic CD8 clonotypes in ibrutinib-treated CLL. Here immunoSEQ multiplex PCR was the method, and the copy in TCRdb shows in-frame clones only, minus some. The data hold a few hundred thousand clones, with 80% observed a single time. This material consisted of PBMCs, taken before ibrutinib treatment. The receptors originated from a human donor with chronic lymphocytic leukemia.

This chain links TRBV7-9 with TRBJ2-1; possible D gene TRBD2, 5 bases. V lost 4 bases and J 6 bases, leaving 7 bases between the germline ends. The CDR3 covers 12 residues. From germline, CDR1 is SEHNR and CDR2 FQNEAQ (reference sequence). The CDR3 DNA reads as TGTGCCAGCAGCTCAGGAGGCAATGAGCAGTTCTTC. It encodes CASSSGGNEQFF.

The chain has TRBV7-2 and TRBJ2-7; no definite D call. Germline V lookup: CDR1 SGHTA, CDR2 FQGNSA. The germline V and J ends were trimmed by 5 bases and 3 bases, with 14 bases remaining between them. This CDR3 has 14 amino acids. CDR3 bases: TGTGCCAGCAGCCGCACCGTCCTATACTACGAGCAGTACTTC. This gives the protein CASSRTVLYYEQYF.

This chain joins TRBV7-9 and TRBJ2-1; 9 bases map to TRBD2. The CDR3 has 16 amino acids. Looked up from germline, CDR1 is SEHNR and CDR2 is FQNEAQ (reference sequence). V lost 3 bases to trimming and J lost 7 bases; unmatched junction nucleotides: 10. The CDR3 reads CASSFLAGVVGNEQFF. The CDR3 nucleotides are TGTGCCAGCAGCTTTTTAGCGGGAGTTGTAGGGAATGAGCAGTTCTTC.

The V and J genes are TRBV23-1 and TRBJ2-1, with TRBD2 matching 9 bases. TRBV23-1 is an ORF, and what it does is uncertain. Losses at the gene ends were 0 bases for V and 3 bases for J; bases not matched to a gene: 6. The CDR3 runs to 17 residues. The CDR3 is CASSQSETSGLYNEQFF. CDR3 coding DNA: TGCGCCAGCAGTCAATCGGAGACTAGCGGCCTCTACAATGAGCAGTTCTTC.

The V gene is TRBV12-5, the J gene TRBJ2-3; 7 bases are a match to TRBD1. The CDR3 is made up of 15 amino acids. With 5 bases clipped from V and 0 bases from J, the junction kept 5 bases outside the gene matches. Germline V gives CDR1 LGHNT, CDR2 FRNRAP. The CDR3 loop reads CASGAGTASTDTQYF. The CDR3 nucleotides read TGTGCTAGTGGTGCTGGGACAGCAAGCACAGATACGCAGTATTTT.

This sequence joins TRBV9 and TRBJ2-1; 7 bases fit TRBD2. J gave up 3 bases and V 3 bases, and 6 bases lay outside the gene matches. This CDR3 is built from 15 residues. Germline assignment: CDR1 SGDLS and CDR2 YYNGEE. The CDR3 nucleotides are TGTGCCAGCAGCGGACCCGCGGGGGACTACAATGAGCAGTTCTTC. Translation: CASSGPAGDYNEQFF.

For the CDR3, the DNA is TGTGCCAGCACTTCCCCCCGTTCCTACAATGAGCAGTTCTTC. This encodes CASTSPRSYNEQFF. The chain joins TRBV7-2 to TRBJ2-1; D unresolved. This CDR3 is built from 14 residues. Germline assignment: CDR1 SGHTA and CDR2 FQGNSA. V was clipped by 7 bases and J by 1 base, with 11 bases between them. The complete variable domain, with remaining parts taken from reference TRBV7-2 and TRBJ2-1, reads GAGVSQSPSNKVTEKGKDVELRCDPISGHTALYWYRQSLGQGLEFLIYFQGNSAPDKSGLPSDRFSAERTGGSVSTLTIQRTQQEDSAVYLCASTSPRSYNEQFFGPGTRLTVL.

CDR3 bases: TGTGCCAGCAGACAGCCAGGGAAACGAGATGAAAAACTGTTTTTT. It yields the protein CASRQPGKRDEKLFF. This rearrangement joins TRBV6-5 to TRBJ1-4; D perhaps matches TRBD1 (5 bases). Germline values: CDR1 MNHEY, CDR2 SVGAGI. Trimming removed 6 bases at V and 6 bases at J, with 17 bases between. This CDR3 spans 15 amino acids.

V gene TRBV4-3 combines with J gene TRBJ2-2, with 9 nucleotides matching TRBD2. Germline trimming cut 1 base from V and 3 bases from J; bases unmatched to any gene: 6. This CDR3 is 17 amino acids long. Germline V lookup: CDR1 LGHNA, CDR2 YSLEER. CDR3 amino acids: CASSQVRGRADTGELFF. CDR3 coding DNA: TGCGCCAGCAGCCAAGTCCGCGGGAGGGCTGACACCGGGGAGCTGTTTTTT.

The J gene is TRBJ1-2, the V gene TRBV13; no reliable D call. Trimming stripped 5 bases from V and 4 bases from J, with 17 bases between. This CDR3 spans 15 amino acids. From germline, CDR1 is PRHDT and CDR2 FYEKMQ (reference sequence). The CDR3 sequence: CASSRPRADSYGYTF. In DNA form, the CDR3 reads TGTGCCAGCAGCCGTCCTAGGGCCGACTCCTATGGCTACACCTTC.

The V gene is TRBV29-1, the J gene TRBJ1-2; TRBD1 matches 7 bases. Trimming removed 6 bases from V and 4 bases from J; junction bases left unmatched: 8. Germline CDR1 is SQVTM and CDR2 is ANQGSEA. The CDR3 is made up of 13 amino acids. In DNA, the CDR3 is TGCAGCGTGCCGGGACAGATTTTCTATGGCTACACCTTC. It is translated as CSVPGQIFYGYTF.

This clone has only a few counts. The CDR3 reads CASTQGADEQYF. The DNA of the CDR3 is TGCGCCAGCACACAGGGGGCGGACGAGCAGTACTTC. V usage is TRBV23-1 and J usage is TRBJ2-7, with 9 nucleotides matching TRBD1. TRBV23-1 falls under the ORF class, with uncertain function. Losses at the gene ends were 7 bases for V and 5 bases for J; bases not matched to a gene: 3. The CDR3 length is 12 residues.

The chain has TRBV28 and TRBJ2-1; 10 nucleotides line up with TRBD1. Germline CDR1 reads MDHEN; CDR2 reads SYDVKM. Trimming at V came to 6 bases and at J to 3 bases, leaving 11 bases not matched to a gene. The CDR3 consists of 17 residues. CDR3 DNA sequence: TGTGCCAGCAGCAAGGGGATTGGGACAGGGGTCTACAATGAGCAGTTCTTC. It yields the protein CASSKGIGTGVYNEQFF.

The chain carries TRBV7-9 and TRBJ2-1; D is perhaps TRBD2 (7 bases). There are 16 residues in the CDR3. V gave up 4 bases and J gave up 6 bases, with 19 bases separating them. CDR1 and CDR2 from the germline V gene are SEHNR and FQNEAQ (reference sequence). CDR3 residues: CASSWTGGGSGNEQFF. The CDR3 nucleotides are TGTGCCAGCAGCTGGACCGGGGGCGGGAGTGGCAATGAGCAGTTCTTC.

V gene TRBV7-9 combines with J gene TRBJ2-5, with D perhaps TRBD2 (6 bases). Between the trimmed V and J ends, which lost 1 base and 2 bases, there was a span of 11 bases. CDR3 length: 15 amino acids. Germline V gives CDR1 SEHNR, CDR2 FQNEAQ (reference sequence). The DNA for the CDR3 is TGTGCCAGCAGCTTAGTTGCGGGAAGTCAAGAGACCCAGTACTTC. This codes for CASSLVAGSQETQYF.

The chain uses TRBV20-1 and TRBJ2-1; D call uncertain. In germline, CDR1 is DFQATT, CDR2 SNEGSKA (reference sequence). Trimming took off 4 bases at V and 4 bases at J, with 2 bases between the two ends. The CDR3 contains 10 residues. The CDR3 protein is CSAKYNEQFF. In DNA form, the CDR3 reads TGCAGTGCTAAATACAATGAGCAGTTCTTC.

The chain links TRBV20-1 to TRBJ1-2; no reliable D call. The CDR3 sequence is 8 residues long. The germline V gene encodes CDR1 DFQATT and CDR2 SNEGSKA (reference sequence). For the CDR3, the DNA is TGCTTGGTGGGGGGCTACACCTTC. As protein: CLVGGYTF.

This clone was observed a few times. This chain links TRBV19 with TRBJ1-1; D not certain. The CDR3 is 13 residues long. Trimming pared 3 bases from V and 3 bases from J, leaving 8 bases between. Germline lookup yields CDR1 LNHDA and CDR2 SQIVND (reference sequence). CDR3: CASSISRDTEAFF. The CDR3 region has the DNA TGTGCCAGTAGTATCTCTCGGGACACTGAAGCTTTCTTT.

The chain carries TRBV6-6 and TRBJ2-2, with TRBD1 as a possible D gene (5 bases). Germline CDR1 reads MNHNY; CDR2 reads SVGAGI (reference sequence). The CDR3 consists of 16 residues. V was pared by 8 bases and J by 2 bases, with 18 bases between. CDR3: CASLARQWINTGELFF. The CDR3 DNA follows: TGTGCCAGCTTGGCCCGACAGTGGATTAACACCGGGGAGCTGTTTTTT.

V is TRBV27 and J is TRBJ2-1; 8 bases align to TRBD2. The germline gives CDR1 MNHEY, CDR2 SMNVEV (reference sequence). The CDR3 has 16 amino acids. Unmatched junction bases numbered 8, after V lost 5 bases and J lost 2 bases. CDR3 sequence reads: CASSKAGDPPYNEQFF. The CDR3 DNA sequence: TGTGCCAGCAGTAAAGCGGGAGATCCCCCCTACAATGAGCAGTTCTTC.

The chain carries TRBV2 and TRBJ1-2; D not resolved. V was shortened by 5 bases and J by 3 bases, with 7 bases between the two germline ends. Germline CDR1 reads SNHLY; CDR2 reads FYNNEI. The CDR3 runs to 12 residues. CDR3 residues: CASSPSDYGYTF. For the CDR3, the DNA is TGTGCCAGCAGTCCTAGCGACTATGGCTACACCTTC.

The chain joins TRBV11-1 to TRBJ1-1; unclear D gene. CDR1 is SGHAT and CDR2 is FQDESV in the germline V gene (reference sequence). V was shortened by 3 bases and J by 11 bases, with 10 bases between the two germline ends. This CDR3 is built from 11 residues. The CDR3 is CASSFRGLAFF. The CDR3 coding sequence is TGTGCCAGCAGCTTTCGTGGGTTGGCTTTCTTT.

The J gene is TRBJ2-1, the V gene TRBV29-1; 9 bases line up with TRBD2. J gave up 3 bases and V 1 base, and 7 bases lay outside the gene matches. CDR1 and CDR2 from the germline V gene are SQVTM and ANQGSEA. The CDR3 consists of 16 residues. The CDR3 region has the DNA TGCAGCGTTGAAGGGGTGGTAGCGGGAGTCTACAATGAGCAGTTCTTC. Translated: CSVEGVVAGVYNEQFF.

The gene calls are TRBV7-9 and TRBJ2-2; D tentatively fits TRBD1 or TRBD2 (5 bases each). CDR3 length: 16 amino acids. Trimming removed 11 bases from V and 4 bases from J, with 23 bases in between. CDR1 SEHNR and CDR2 FQNEAQ come from the germline V gene (reference sequence). The CDR3 protein is CASGLDGVRITGELFF. For the CDR3, the DNA is TGTGCCTCGGGGCTGGATGGGGTCAGAATCACCGGGGAGCTGTTTTTT.